The T cell receptor (beta chain) described here comes from a study of blood T cell repertoires in COVID-19. Study overall: Acute and convalescent COVID-19 specimens originated in the United States, Italy and Spain. Nucleic acid was either cDNA or gDNA, and it came from T cells, B-cell-depleted T cells, or PBMCs.

V was shortened by 4 bases and J by 3 bases, with 19 bases between the two germline ends. The CDR3 has 16 amino acids. From germline, CDR1 is SGDLS and CDR2 YYNGEE. Per the authors' pipeline: Estimates of nucleated cell counts were drawn from the amplification of reference gene primers. Using immunoSEQ multiplex PCR, the repertoire was profiled, and TCRdb retains in-frame clones only, with some absent. The DNA was the basis for D and trimming; V, J and clone size are from that table. The sample contains about 360,000 clones, 85% to 90% of which appear only once. V gene TRBV9 combines with J gene TRBJ1-2; weak D call: TRBD1 (6 bases). Sequenced material: peripheral blood. The clonotype was recovered from a human donor in a cohort sampled during active COVID-19. The CDR3 DNA is TGTGCCAGCAGCCTCCTATCGGGGGGCGCACACTATGGCTACACCTTC. Encoded protein: CASSLLSGGAHYGYTF.